A single sample is the source of the 3 T cell receptor beta chains below, sequenced in a study of radiotherapy plus CTLA-4 blockade in lung cancer. The protocol was immunoSEQ multiplex PCR, while the TCRdb copy is restricted to in-frame clones and leaves out a portion. The table has tens of thousands of clones, about 80% seen once. The sample was peripheral blood, taken from a patient treated with radiotherapy plus ipilimumab. Receptors were obtained from a human donor with non-small cell lung cancer who had a partial response to radiotherapy plus ipilimumab.

Concerning this clone: This CDR3 is also generated by other DNA sequences in the sample. The chain joins TRBV27 to TRBJ2-7; 7 nucleotides agree with TRBD1. CDR3 length equals 14 residues. CDR1 and CDR2 (germline): MNHEY, SMNVEV (reference sequence). The V segment lost 4 bases and the J segment 2 bases; nucleotides outside the gene matches: 5. The CDR3 region has the DNA TGTGCCAGCAGTTCCTCTAGGGGGCCCTACGAGCAGTACTTC. This translates into CASSSSRGPYEQYF.

The V and J genes are TRBV7-3 and TRBJ1-1, with TRBD1 as a possible D gene (6 bases). V was trimmed by 5 bases and J by 4 bases, leaving 17 bases between them. The germline gives CDR1 SGHTA, CDR2 FQGTGA. The CDR3 runs to 15 residues. DNA for the CDR3: TGTGCCAGCAGCCGGGGGGGGCAGGGACGCACTGAAGCTTTCTTT. Translation: CASSRGGQGRTEAFF.

This chain joins TRBV14 and TRBJ2-3; 10 bases fit TRBD1. The CDR3 has 15 residues. V dropped 3 bases and J dropped 4; count of bases not matched to a gene: 4. Germline V gives CDR1 SGHDN, CDR2 FVKESK. CDR3: CASSQRGQGADTQYF. In DNA form, the CDR3 reads TGTGCCAGCAGCCAGAGAGGACAGGGGGCAGATACGCAGTATTTT.